The present T cell receptor (beta chain) was sequenced within a study of T cells in Graves' hyperthyroidism and ophthalmopathy. Authors of the study amplified TCR beta CDR3 regions from RNA transcripts. The primer set for the first-round RT-PCR of the TCR CDR3 was HTBI. Using its own MiXCR run on the multiplex PCR reads, TCRdb lists one record per CDR3 protein. The profile covers approximately 610,000 distinct CDR3 sequences, with roughly 14% appearing a single time and around 4.1% taken by the ten largest. Trimming pared 9 bases from V and 3 bases from J, leaving 21 bases between. Germline V gene data show CDR1 as SEHNR and CDR2 as FQNEAQ (reference sequence). The CDR3 is 15 amino acids.

V is TRBV7-9 and J is TRBJ2-7; possible D gene TRBD1, 6 bases. Input material: blood. The TCR originated in a woman aged 40 to 50 with Graves' ophthalmopathy. The CDR3 loop reads CASQAYRETNYEQYF. The CDR3 nucleotides read TGTGCCAGTCAGGCGTACAGGGAGACGAACTACGAGCAGTACTTC.